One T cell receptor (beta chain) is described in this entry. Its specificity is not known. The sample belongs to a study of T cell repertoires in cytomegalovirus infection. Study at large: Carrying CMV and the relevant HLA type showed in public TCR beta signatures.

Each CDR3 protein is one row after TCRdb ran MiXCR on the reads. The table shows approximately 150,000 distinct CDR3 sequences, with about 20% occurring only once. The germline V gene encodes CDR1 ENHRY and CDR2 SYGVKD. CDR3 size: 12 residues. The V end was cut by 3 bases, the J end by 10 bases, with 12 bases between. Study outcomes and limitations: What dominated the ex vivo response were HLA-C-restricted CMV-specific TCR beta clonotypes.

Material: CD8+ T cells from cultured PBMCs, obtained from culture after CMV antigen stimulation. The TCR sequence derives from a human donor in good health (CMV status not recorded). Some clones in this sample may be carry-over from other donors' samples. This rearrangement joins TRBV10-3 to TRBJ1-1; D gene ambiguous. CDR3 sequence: CAISDEGLGAFF. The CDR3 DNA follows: TGTGCCATCAGTGACGAAGGGCTTGGAGCTTTCTTT.